The clone carrying this T cell receptor beta chain came up a few times. The data are from a study of shared clonotypes between healthy human individuals. CD8 cells regarded as naive lacked CD45RO, were positively chosen for CCR7, and omitted terminally differentiated effector memory CD45RA+ cells. Healthy adults negative for HIV, lacking recent acute infections or vaccinations, served as donors. Only Caucasian adults living in Nashville, Tennessee made up the donor group. The CDR3 is made up of 14 amino acids. The V end was cut by 4 bases, the J end by 8 bases, with 15 bases between. Germline V lookup: CDR1 SEHNR, CDR2 FQNEAQ (reference sequence). Methods used by the authors: With immunoSEQ giving junction-only sequences and no quality scores, filtering differed. Repertoires were generated with immunoSEQ multiplex PCR, while TCRdb's copy carries only in-frame clones and drops some. V and J calls and clone size come straight from that table; D and trimming were deduced from the DNA. Here the sample spans some 2,100,000 clones, 90% to 95% being singletons.

This sequence was found in a man younger than 35 in good health. Some clones in this sample may be carry-over from other donors' samples. V is TRBV7-9 and J is TRBJ1-5; D not certain. What was sequenced was naive CD8+ T cells from PBMCs. The CDR3 sequence: CASSYGPEWEPQHF. CDR3 DNA sequence: TGTGCCAGCAGCTACGGTCCGGAATGGGAGCCCCAGCATTTT.